This TCR beta chain was recorded in a study of control samples from healthy donors and cancer patients. The germline V and J ends were trimmed by 6 bases and 4 bases, with 13 bases remaining between them. This CDR3 has 13 residues. Germline V gives CDR1 MDHEN, CDR2 SYDVKM. Produced via immunoSEQ multiplex PCR; TCRdb's table is partial and in-frame only. The sample consists of 150,000 to 200,000 clones, over 85% of them appearing once. The clonotype comes from a man aged 25-45 years in good health. Sequenced sample: blood. The V gene is TRBV28, the J gene TRBJ2-7, with D perhaps being TRBD1 or TRBD2 (6 bases each). The CDR3 DNA reads TGTGCCAGCAGCCTAGGGGGGTTTTACGAGCAGTACTTC. Its translation is CASSLGGFYEQYF.